This T cell receptor beta chain was identified during a study of cytomegalovirus exposure and HLA in healthy donors. In the study overall: Drawn from HLA-typed donors, approximately 86 million unique TCRs were held in an early data release.

Study-level points and caveats: It was taken for granted in presence/absence analyses that sequencing depth across donors was roughly uniform. Prediction of most subjects' HLA-A and HLA-B alleles by TCR beta sequences was reportedly accurate. Three CMV-associated chains were confirmed in vitro to be specific for CMV antigens.

With 1 base removed from V and 8 bases from J, the gap between germline ends came to 9 bases. The CDR3 covers 13 residues. Germline loops: CDR1 MGHDK, CDR2 SYGVNS. As for this clone: What it recognizes is unknown.

Both 60 Vbeta primers and 13 Jbeta primers went into the PCR. Sequencing was performed with immunoSEQ multiplex PCR; in TCRdb, only in-frame clones are kept and a portion is missing. This sample's clone table lists roughly 40,000 clones. The chain combines TRBV25-1 with TRBJ2-1, with D unclear. The specimen sequenced was PBMCs. The TCR comes from a man younger than 45 in good health and CMV-seronegative. CDR3 sequence: CASSESASDEQFF. CDR3 nucleotides: TGTGCCAGCAGTGAATCGGCGAGCGATGAGCAGTTCTTC.